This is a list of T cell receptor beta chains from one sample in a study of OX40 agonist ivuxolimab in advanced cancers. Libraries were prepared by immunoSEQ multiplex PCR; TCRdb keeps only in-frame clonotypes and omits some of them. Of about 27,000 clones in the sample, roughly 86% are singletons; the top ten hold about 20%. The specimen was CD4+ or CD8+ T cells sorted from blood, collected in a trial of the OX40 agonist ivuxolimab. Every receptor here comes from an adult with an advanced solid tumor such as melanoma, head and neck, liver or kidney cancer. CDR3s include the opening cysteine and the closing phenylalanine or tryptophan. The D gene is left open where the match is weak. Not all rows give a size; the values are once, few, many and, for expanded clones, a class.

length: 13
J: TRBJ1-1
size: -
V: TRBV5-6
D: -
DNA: TGTGCCAGCACCCTTTCAACCGCAGTTGAAGCTTTCTTT
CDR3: CASTLSTAVEAFF

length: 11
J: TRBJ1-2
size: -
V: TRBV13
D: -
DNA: TGTGCCAGCAGCGCCGGTATGGGCTACACCTTC
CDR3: CASSAGMGYTF

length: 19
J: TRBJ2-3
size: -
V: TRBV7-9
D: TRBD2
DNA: TGTGCCAGCAGCTTAGCTAGGCCTAGCGGGCTAGGATACACAGATACGCAGTATTTT
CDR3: CASSLARPSGLGYTDTQYF

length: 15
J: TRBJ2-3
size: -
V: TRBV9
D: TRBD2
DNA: TGTGCCAGCAGCGTAGCCGGACTAGCGAGTTGGACGCAGTATTTT
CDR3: CASSVAGLASWTQYF

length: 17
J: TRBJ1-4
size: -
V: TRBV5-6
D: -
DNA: TGTGCCAGCAGCTCCTCCTTAGCGACAGCTTTTAATGAAAAACTGTTTTTT
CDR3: CASSSSLATAFNEKLFF

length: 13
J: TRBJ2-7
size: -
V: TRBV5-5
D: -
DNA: TGTGCCAGCAGCAGCCAAGGGGGGTACGAGCAGTACTTC
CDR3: CASSSQGGYEQYF

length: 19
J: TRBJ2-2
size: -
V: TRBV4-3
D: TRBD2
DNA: TGCGCCAGCAGCCAAGGAGGGACTAGCGGGGGGGCGAACACCGGGGAGCTGTTTTTT
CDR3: CASSQGGTSGGANTGELFF

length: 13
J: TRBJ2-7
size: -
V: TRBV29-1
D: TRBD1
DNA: TGCAGCGTTAGGGACAGGGCCTCCTACGAGCAGTACTTC
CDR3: CSVRDRASYEQYF

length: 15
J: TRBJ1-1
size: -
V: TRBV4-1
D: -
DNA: TGCGCCAGCAGCCTTGAATTGGGACTTAACACTGAAGCTTTCTTT
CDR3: CASSLELGLNTEAFF

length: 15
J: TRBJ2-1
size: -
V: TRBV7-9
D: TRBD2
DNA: TGTGCCAGCAGCGTACCGGGACTAGACCACAATGAGCAGTTCTTC
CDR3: CASSVPGLDHNEQFF

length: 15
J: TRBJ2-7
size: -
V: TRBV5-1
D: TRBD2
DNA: TGCGCCAGCAGCCTAGGACTAGCGGGAGGGCGCGAGCAGTACTTC
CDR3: CASSLGLAGGREQYF

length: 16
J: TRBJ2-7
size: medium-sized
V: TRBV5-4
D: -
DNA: TGTGCCAGCAGCCTTACCTTGACGCAGATCCCCTACGAGCAGTACTTC
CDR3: CASSLTLTQIPYEQYF

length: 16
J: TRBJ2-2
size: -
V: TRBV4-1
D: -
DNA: TGCGCCAGCAGCCCCCGGCCAGAAATATCAGCCGGGGAGCTGTTTTTT
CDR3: CASSPRPEISAGELFF

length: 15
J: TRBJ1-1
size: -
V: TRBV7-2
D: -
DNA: TGTGCCAGCAGCTTAGCGTTCGGAGGGAACACTGAAGCTTTCTTT
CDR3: CASSLAFGGNTEAFF

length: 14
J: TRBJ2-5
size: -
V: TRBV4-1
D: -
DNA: TGCGCCAGCAGCCAGGCGAGGACGGAAGAGACCCAGTACTTC
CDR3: CASSQARTEETQYF

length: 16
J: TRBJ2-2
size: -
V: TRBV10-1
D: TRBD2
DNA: TGCGCCAGCAGTATAGCGGGGGACGAACTTACCGGGGAGCTGTTTTTT
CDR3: CASSIAGDELTGELFF

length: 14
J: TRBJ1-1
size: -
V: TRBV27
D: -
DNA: TGTGCCAGCAGTTTTTCGGTAATGAACACTGAAGCTTTCTTT
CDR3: CASSFSVMNTEAFF

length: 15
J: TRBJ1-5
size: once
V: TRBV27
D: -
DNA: TGTGCCAGCAGTCTTAACCGTGACAGCAATCAGCCCCAGCATTTT
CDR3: CASSLNRDSNQPQHF

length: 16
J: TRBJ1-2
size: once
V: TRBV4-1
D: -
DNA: TGCGCCAGCAGCCAAGTGAGGAACAGGGACTTCTATGGCTACACCTTC
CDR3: CASSQVRNRDFYGYTF

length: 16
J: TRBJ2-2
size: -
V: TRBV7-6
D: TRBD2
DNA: TGTGCCAGCAGTCCTCCCGGACTAGCGGACACCGGGGAGCTGTTTTTT
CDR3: CASSPPGLADTGELFF

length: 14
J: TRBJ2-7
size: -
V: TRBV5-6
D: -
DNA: TGTGCCAGCAGCTTGGGCTTTTCCCTTAAGGAGCAGTACTTC
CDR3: CASSLGFSLKEQYF

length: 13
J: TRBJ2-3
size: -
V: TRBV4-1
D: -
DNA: TGCGCCAGCAGCCAACCAGGGGCAGATACGCAGTATTTT
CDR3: CASSQPGADTQYF

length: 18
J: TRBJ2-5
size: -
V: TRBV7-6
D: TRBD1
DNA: TGTGCCAGCAGCTTAGCGGTCAGGGGGCTCTCTCAACAGGAGACCCAGTACTTC
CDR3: CASSLAVRGLSQQETQYF

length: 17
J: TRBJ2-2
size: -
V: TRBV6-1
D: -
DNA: TGTGCCAGCAGTGAAAAGGTTATAGGTGGGAACACCGGGGAGCTGTTTTTT
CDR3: CASSEKVIGGNTGELFF

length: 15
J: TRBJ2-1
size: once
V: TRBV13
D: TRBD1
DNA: TGTGCCAGCAGCTTTGGACAGGGGGCGCGGCCTGAGCAGTTCTTC
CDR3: CASSFGQGARPEQFF

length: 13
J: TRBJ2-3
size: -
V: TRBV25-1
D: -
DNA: TGTGCCAGCAGTGAATATAGGACAGATACGCAGTATTTT
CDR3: CASSEYRTDTQYF

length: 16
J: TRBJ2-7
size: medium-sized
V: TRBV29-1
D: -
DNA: TGCAGCGTTGAAGACGTGCGGGATACAGGGTCCTACGAGCAGTACTTC
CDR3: CSVEDVRDTGSYEQYF

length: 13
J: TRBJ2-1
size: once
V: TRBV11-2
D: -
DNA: TGTGCCAGCAGCTCGGTCCCCTACAATGAGCAGTTCTTC
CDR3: CASSSVPYNEQFF

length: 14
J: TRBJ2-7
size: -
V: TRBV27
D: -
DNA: TGTGCCAGCAGTCCCTCGGTAGGGACCTACGAGCAGTACTTC
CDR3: CASSPSVGTYEQYF

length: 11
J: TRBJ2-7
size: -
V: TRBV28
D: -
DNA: TGTGCCAGCGGGGGTACCTACGAGCAGTACTTC
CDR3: CASGGTYEQYF

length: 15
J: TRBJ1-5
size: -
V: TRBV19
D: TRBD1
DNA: TGTGCCAGTAGGGGAGGGGACAGGGGGAATCAGCCCCAGCATTTT
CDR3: CASRGGDRGNQPQHF

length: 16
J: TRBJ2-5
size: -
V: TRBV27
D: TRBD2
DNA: TGTGCCAGCAGTTTTGAGGTCGGGGGGGCAGCAGAGACCCAGTACTTC
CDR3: CASSFEVGGAAETQYF

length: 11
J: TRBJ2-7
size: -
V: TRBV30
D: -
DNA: TGTGCCTGGAGTATAGCATACGAGCAGTACTTC
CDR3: CAWSIAYEQYF

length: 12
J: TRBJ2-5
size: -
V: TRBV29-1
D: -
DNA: TGCAGCGTTGCGGCTTTAAAAGAGACCCAGTACTTC
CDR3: CSVAALKETQYF

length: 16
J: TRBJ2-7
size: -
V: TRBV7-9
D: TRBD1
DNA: TGTGCCAGCAGCTTAGCCACCGGGACAGCTACCTACGAGCAGTACTTC
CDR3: CASSLATGTATYEQYF

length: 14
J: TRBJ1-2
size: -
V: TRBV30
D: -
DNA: TGTGCCTGGAGGATGGGGGTCGGGGACTATGGCTACACCTTC
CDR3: CAWRMGVGDYGYTF

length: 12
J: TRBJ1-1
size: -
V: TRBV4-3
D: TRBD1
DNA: TGCGCCAGCAGCCAAGAACAGGGGGAAGCTTTCTTT
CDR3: CASSQEQGEAFF

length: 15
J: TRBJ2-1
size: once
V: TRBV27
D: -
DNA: TGTGCCAGCAGTTTATCAGGGGGGTTCTACAATGAGCAGTTCTTC
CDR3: CASSLSGGFYNEQFF

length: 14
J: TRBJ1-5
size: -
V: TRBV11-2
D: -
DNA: TGTGCCAGCAGCCTGGGGGGGGGAAATCAGCCCCAGCATTTT
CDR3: CASSLGGGNQPQHF

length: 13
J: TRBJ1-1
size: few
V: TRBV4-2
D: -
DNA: TGTGCCAGCAGGGGTCAGGGAAACACTGAAGCTTTCTTT
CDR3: CASRGQGNTEAFF

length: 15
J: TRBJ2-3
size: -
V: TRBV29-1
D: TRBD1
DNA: TGCAGCGTCCCTACGGGAGGACAGGGGCTATATACGCAGTATTTT
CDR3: CSVPTGGQGLYTQYF

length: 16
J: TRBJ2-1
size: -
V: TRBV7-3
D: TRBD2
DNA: TGTGCCAGCAGCTTATACGGGCGGGAGGGCCAGGTTGAGCAGTTCTTC
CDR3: CASSLYGREGQVEQFF

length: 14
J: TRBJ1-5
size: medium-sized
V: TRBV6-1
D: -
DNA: TGTGCCAGCAGCCAGGAGGACGACGAAACGGTTCAGCATTTT
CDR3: CASSQEDDETVQHF

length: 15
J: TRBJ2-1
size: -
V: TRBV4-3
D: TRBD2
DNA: TGCGCCAGCAGCCATCTCAGCGGGGGAAACAATGAGCAGTTCTTC
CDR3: CASSHLSGGNNEQFF

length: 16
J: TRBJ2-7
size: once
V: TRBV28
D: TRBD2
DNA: TGTGCCAGCAGTACCAGGACTAGCGGGATTCTCAGCGAGCAGTACTTC
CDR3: CASSTRTSGILSEQYF

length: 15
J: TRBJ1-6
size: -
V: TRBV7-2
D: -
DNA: TGTGCCAGCAGCTTAGCGCCAGGGTCAGGGTCACCCCTCCACTTT
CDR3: CASSLAPGSGSPLHF

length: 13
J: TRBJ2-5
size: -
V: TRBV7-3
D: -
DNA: TGTGCCAGAGGGGAGGGGACAAGAGAGACCCAGTACTTC
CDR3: CARGEGTRETQYF

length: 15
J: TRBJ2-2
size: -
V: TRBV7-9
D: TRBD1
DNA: TGTGCCAGCAGCCCGGGACAGGTGAACACCGGGGAGCTGTTTTTT
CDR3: CASSPGQVNTGELFF

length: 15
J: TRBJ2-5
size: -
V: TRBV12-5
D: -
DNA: TGTGCTAGTGGTTTGGGGGCATGGGGGGAAGAGACCCAGTACTTC
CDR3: CASGLGAWGEETQYF

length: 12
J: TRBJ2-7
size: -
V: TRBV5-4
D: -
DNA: TGTGCCAGCAGCTCTGGGGCGTACGAGCAGTACTTC
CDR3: CASSSGAYEQYF